These 18 T cell receptor beta chains were sequenced from one sample in a study of T-cell reconstitution after alpha-beta-depleted transplantation in children. Library preparation (for TCRbeta) was performed with unique molecular identifiers. TCRdb ran MiXCR on the PCR reads and lists one entry per CDR3 protein. The sample holds approximately 93,000 distinct CDR3 sequences, roughly 8.3% seen once. This specimen consisted of PBMCs from the stem cell graft donor, obtained from the stem cell graft. These receptors all come from a human donor who donated a stem cell graft to a child with congenital amegakaryocytic thrombocytopenia.

The rearrangement joins TRBV7-8 to TRBJ2-3; TRBD2 matches 7 bases. The trim removed 6 bases at V and 1 base at J, leaving 4 bases unmatched. The CDR3 has 14 residues. Per germline, CDR1 SGHVS and CDR2 FQNEAQ. The chain's CDR3 is CASRLGGGTDTQYF. In DNA, the CDR3 is TGTGCCAGCAGGCTGGGGGGGGGCACAGATACGCAGTATTTT.

This clonotype was recorded at least ten times. This chain links TRBV5-1 with TRBJ2-3; tentatively, D is TRBD1 or TRBD2 (5 bases each). V was trimmed by 2 bases and J by 5 bases, leaving 15 bases between them. Germline V CDR1 and CDR2: SGHRS, YFSETQ. This CDR3 region has 15 residues. The CDR3 is CASSFVSMRGDTQYF. CDR3 coding DNA: TGCGCCAGCAGCTTTGTCTCCATGAGGGGAGATACGCAGTATTTT.

In this sample, this clonotype turned up many times. J is TRBJ2-2 and V is TRBV10-3; TRBD1 is a possible D gene (5 bases). Germline V lookup: CDR1 ENHRY, CDR2 SYGVKD. The CDR3 runs 15 residues. V was trimmed by 0 bases and J by 4 bases, leaving 9 bases between them. The DNA for the CDR3 is TGTGCCATCAGTGAGTCAGGCAGGGCCACCGGGGAGCTGTTTTTT. Translation: CAISESGRATGELFF.

This clonotype has a count of ten or more. The chain joins TRBV7-9 to TRBJ1-2; unclear D gene. Germline CDR1 is SEHNR and CDR2 is FQNEAQ (reference sequence). There are 14 residues in the CDR3. Trimming pared 2 bases from V and 2 bases from J, leaving 9 bases between. The CDR3 nucleotides are TGTGCCAGCAGCTTATATCCAGAAAACTATGGCTACACCTTC. It yields the protein CASSLYPENYGYTF.

In this sample, this clonotype turned up many times. V is TRBV28 and J is TRBJ2-5; D is unresolved. Trimming took off 3 bases at V and 2 bases at J, with 7 bases between the two ends. The length of the CDR3 is 13 residues. Germline V CDR1 and CDR2: MDHEN, SYDVKM. In nucleotides, the CDR3 is TGTGCCAGCAGTTTGCCAGCTCAAGAGACCCAGTACTTC. Its translation is CASSLPAQETQYF.

Ten or more counts support this clonotype. The J gene is TRBJ2-1, the V gene TRBV20-1; 10 nucleotides align to TRBD2. CDR1 is DFQATT, CDR2 SNEGSKA, per germline (reference sequence). CDR3 length: 16 residues. V was pared by 3 bases and J by 0 bases, with 5 bases of the junction left unmatched. The CDR3 DNA reads TGCAGTGCTAGGAAGCGGGGGGGCAGCTCCTACAATGAGCAGTTCTTC. This sequence encodes CSARKRGGSSYNEQFF.

There are many counts of this clonotype. The chain links TRBV12-3 or TRBV12-4 to TRBJ2-3, with 9 bases aligning to TRBD2. This CDR3 is 16 amino acids long. The trim removed 4 bases at V and 3 bases at J, leaving 8 bases unmatched. CDR3 amino acids: CASSSRAGGLTDTQYF. In nucleotides, the CDR3 is TGTGCCAGCAGTTCCCGCGCGGGAGGGCTTACAGATACGCAGTATTTT.

This clonotype was recorded at least ten times. The J gene is TRBJ1-4, the V gene TRBV3-1; 8 nucleotides line up with TRBD1. The junction had 5 bases not matched to a gene; V was cut back by 5 bases and J by 3 bases. Germline values: CDR1 LGHDT, CDR2 YNNKEL (reference sequence). The CDR3 is 15 residues long. CDR3 in amino acids: CASSITGGSNEKLFF. In DNA form, the CDR3 reads TGTGCCAGCAGCATCACAGGGGGTTCTAATGAAAAACTGTTTTTT.

This clonotype was recorded at least ten times. This chain connects TRBV15 to TRBJ2-1; D may match TRBD1 or TRBD2 (6 bases each). V was clipped by 2 bases and J by 9 bases, with 14 bases between them. The CDR3 extends over 14 amino acids. Per germline, CDR1 LNHNV and CDR2 YYDKDF (reference sequence). CDR3 DNA: TGTGCCACCAGCAGACCGGGGGCCCCGGGTGAGCAGTTCTTC. This encodes CATSRPGAPGEQFF.

The chain has TRBV12-3 or TRBV12-4 and TRBJ2-3, with 7 bases lining up with TRBD1. The CDR3 is made up of 15 amino acids. J was trimmed by 3 bases and V by 6 bases; bases with no gene match: 9. CDR3 sequence: CASREDRVHTDTQYF. For the CDR3, the DNA is TGTGCCAGCAGAGAAGACAGGGTGCATACAGATACGCAGTATTTT.

This clonotype has at least ten counts. The V gene is TRBV29-1, the J gene TRBJ2-5; D ambiguous. Trimming stripped 7 bases from V and 0 bases from J, with 6 bases between. In germline, CDR1 is SQVTM, CDR2 ANQGSEA. The CDR3 is made up of 11 amino acids. This CDR3 reads CSATHQETQYF. The CDR3 coding sequence is TGCAGCGCCACACACCAAGAGACCCAGTACTTC.

This clonotype was observed at least ten times. The rearrangement joins TRBV11-1 to TRBJ2-1; 7 nucleotides line up with TRBD2. Germline V gene sequence: CDR1 SGHAT, CDR2 FQDESV (reference sequence). The V gene end was trimmed by 5 bases and the J gene end by 6 bases; junction bases not matched to a gene: 10. The CDR3 loop spans 15 amino acids. CDR3 loop: CASSHLGGSPNEQFF. The CDR3, as DNA: TGTGCCAGCAGCCACCTAGGCGGGAGCCCCAATGAGCAGTTCTTC.

This clonotype appeared many times. The V call is TRBV5-5, the J call TRBJ2-2; 10 positions agree with TRBD2. CDR1 is SGHKS, CDR2 YYEKEE, per germline (reference sequence). The CDR3 sequence is 16 residues long. J was trimmed by 1 base and V by 4 bases; bases with no gene match: 4. The CDR3 coding sequence is TGTGCCAGCAGCATCTCTAGCGGGGGGAACACCGGGGAGCTGTTTTTT. Its protein is CASSISSGGNTGELFF.

This clonotype was counted many times. V and J are TRBV6-2 or TRBV6-3 and TRBJ2-2; 7 bases align to TRBD1. With 0 bases clipped from V and 0 bases from J, the junction kept 16 bases outside the gene matches. The CDR3 runs to 21 residues. Per germline, CDR1 MNHEY and CDR2 SVGEGT. The chain's CDR3 is CASSYSPPGQDLKANTGELFF. DNA of the CDR3: TGTGCCAGCAGTTACTCACCCCCTGGACAGGATTTGAAGGCGAACACCGGGGAGCTGTTTTTT.

Comments on this clonotype: One junction end does not reproduce the germline sequence, and a read error may be involved. The chain links TRBV29-1 to TRBJ2-3; 10 bases line up with TRBD2. CDR1 and CDR2 (germline): SQVTM, ANQGSEA. The CDR3 extends over 15 amino acids. DNA for the CDR3: TGCATCGTTGGGAAAAGCGGGGGGGTAACAGATACCCAGTATTTT. Its translation: CIVGKSGGVTDTQYF.

Concerning this clonotype itself: Just one base apart from a much larger clone, this may be a read error. This chain uses TRBV13 with TRBJ2-6, with D possibly being TRBD1 (5 bases). The V gene's germline CDR1 is PRHDT and CDR2 FYEKMQ (reference sequence). CDR3 length equals 15 residues. CDR3 region: CASSTRGTGANGLTF. CDR3 coding DNA: TGTGCCAGCAGCACCCGAGGTACTGGGGCCAACGGCCTGACTTTC. The full variable domain, completed using reference TRBV13 and TRBJ2-6, is AAGVIQSPRHLIKEKRETATLKCYPIPRHDTVYWYQQGPGQDPQFLISFYEKMQSDKGSIPDRFSAQQFSDYHSELNMSSLELGDSALYFCASSTRGTGANGLTFGAGSRLTVL.

This clonotype appeared many times. The chain has TRBV7-2 and TRBJ2-5; D ambiguous. Germline V lookup: CDR1 SGHTA, CDR2 FQGNSA. The CDR3 runs 13 residues. Deletions cut 1 base from V and 5 bases from J, with 8 bases between. The CDR3 region is CASSLGPAETQYF. The CDR3 coding sequence is TGTGCCAGCAGCTTAGGACCCGCGGAGACCCAGTACTTC.

In this sample, this clonotype turned up many times. V and J are TRBV3-1 and TRBJ1-1, with D possibly matching TRBD1 (5 bases). The V gene lost 4 bases and the J gene lost 0 bases, with 12 bases spanning the gap. Germline-derived CDR1 and CDR2 are LGHDT and YNNKEL (reference sequence). The CDR3 is 15 residues long. Here the CDR3 reads CASSPWGSMNTEAFF. The CDR3 nucleotides are TGTGCCAGCAGCCCTTGGGGCTCCATGAACACTGAAGCTTTCTTT.